This T cell receptor (beta chain) emerged from a study of early T cells in non-severe SARS-CoV-2 infection. Study in general: Sequencing used unsorted whole-blood bulk RNA, so chains lack pairing. General study results and limits: Matching results from VDJdb favored anti-spike CD8 responses, leaving private and CD4 specificities undetected.

This clonotype was recorded a few times. Its antigen is unknown. Individual cDNA molecules each received unique molecular identifiers attached to them. TCRdb recomputed calls from the 5' RACE reads with MiXCR, one row per CDR3 protein. The table shows fewer than 85,000 distinct CDR3 sequences, with around 11% occurring only once. This sample comprised whole blood, obtained at baseline. This sequence was found in an adult who was a healthcare worker with PCR-confirmed SARS-CoV-2 infection or an uninfected control (not recorded which).

CDR3 protein: CASSLGRGSNQPQHF. DNA of the CDR3: TGTGCCAGCAGCTTAGGAAGGGGTAGCAATCAGCCCCAGCATTTT. The chain links TRBV7-6 to TRBJ1-5; weak D call: TRBD1 (5 bases). Germline V gene data show CDR1 as SGHVS and CDR2 as FNYEAQ. V was clipped by 1 base and J by 0 bases, with 7 bases between them. The CDR3 spans 15 residues.